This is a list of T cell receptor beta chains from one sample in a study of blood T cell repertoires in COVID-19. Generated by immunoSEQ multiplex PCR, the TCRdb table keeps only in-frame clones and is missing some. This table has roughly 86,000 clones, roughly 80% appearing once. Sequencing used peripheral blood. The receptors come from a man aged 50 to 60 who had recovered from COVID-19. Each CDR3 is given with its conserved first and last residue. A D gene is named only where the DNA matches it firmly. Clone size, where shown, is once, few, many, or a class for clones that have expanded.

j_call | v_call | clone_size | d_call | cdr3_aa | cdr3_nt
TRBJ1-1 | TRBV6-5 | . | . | CASSLRLNTEAFF | TGTGCCAGCAGTCTGCGATTGAACACTGAAGCTTTCTTT
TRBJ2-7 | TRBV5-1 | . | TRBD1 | CASSRLPGQPSNEQYF | TGCGCCAGCAGTCGTTTACCGGGACAGCCGTCCAACGAGCAGTACTTC
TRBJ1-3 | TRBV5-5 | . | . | CASSLGNRQNTIYF | TGTGCCAGCAGCTTGGGGAACAGGCAGAACACCATATATTTT
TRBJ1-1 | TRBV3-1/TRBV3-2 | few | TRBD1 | CASSRDRANTEAFF | TGTGCCAGCAGCCGAGACAGGGCGAACACTGAAGCTTTCTTT
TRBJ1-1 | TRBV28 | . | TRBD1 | CASSPTGGATYTEAFF | TGTGCCAGCAGTCCTACAGGGGGCGCGACGTACACTGAAGCTTTCTTT
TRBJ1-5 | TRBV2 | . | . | CASSEPGLSNQPQHF | TGTGCCAGCAGTGAACCCGGACTGAGCAATCAGCCCCAGCATTTT
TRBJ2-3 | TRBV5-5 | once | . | CASSRETGKADTQYF | TGTGCCAGCAGCCGGGAGACGGGGAAGGCAGATACGCAGTATTTT
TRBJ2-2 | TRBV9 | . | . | CASSGRLDAGELFF | TGTGCCAGCAGCGGAAGACTAGATGCCGGGGAGCTGTTTTTT
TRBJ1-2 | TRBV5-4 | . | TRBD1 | CALMRTGEDGYTF | TGTGCCCTTATGCGAACAGGGGAGGATGGCTACACCTTC
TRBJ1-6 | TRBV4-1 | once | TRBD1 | CASSQTGVSPLHF | TGCGCCAGCAGCCAAACAGGGGTTTCACCCCTCCACTTT
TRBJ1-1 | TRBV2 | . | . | CASSVGGKSTEAFF | TGTGCCAGCAGTGTTGGCGGTAAAAGCACTGAAGCTTTCTTT
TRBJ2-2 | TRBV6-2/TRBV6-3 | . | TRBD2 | CASSRGEDTGELFF | TGTGCCAGCAGTCGGGGGGAGGACACCGGGGAGCTGTTTTTT
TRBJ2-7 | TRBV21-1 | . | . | CASSNSPKENEQYF | TGTGCCAGCAGCAATTCACCCAAGGAGAACGAGCAGTACTTC
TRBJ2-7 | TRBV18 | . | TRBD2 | CASSPPLSGAGVSYEQYF | TGTGCCAGCTCACCACCGCTTAGCGGGGCGGGGGTTTCCTACGAGCAGTACTTC